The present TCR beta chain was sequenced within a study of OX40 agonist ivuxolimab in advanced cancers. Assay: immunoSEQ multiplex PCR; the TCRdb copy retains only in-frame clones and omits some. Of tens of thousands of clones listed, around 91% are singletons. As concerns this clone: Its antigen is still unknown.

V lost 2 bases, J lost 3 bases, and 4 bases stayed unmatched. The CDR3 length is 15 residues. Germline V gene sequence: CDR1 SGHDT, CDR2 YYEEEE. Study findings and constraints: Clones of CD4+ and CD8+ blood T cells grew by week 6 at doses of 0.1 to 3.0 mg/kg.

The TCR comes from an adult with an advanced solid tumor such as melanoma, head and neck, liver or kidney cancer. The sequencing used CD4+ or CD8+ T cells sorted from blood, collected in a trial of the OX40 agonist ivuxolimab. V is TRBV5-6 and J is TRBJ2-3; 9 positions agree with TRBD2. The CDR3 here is CASSFPTSGTDTQYF. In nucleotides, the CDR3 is TGTGCCAGCAGCTTTCCGACTAGCGGTACAGATACGCAGTATTTT.